Presented here are 30 T cell receptor beta chains from one specimen sequenced in a study of response to subunit inactivated influenza vaccine. TCRdb analysed the RT-PCR reads with MiXCR anew, one entry per CDR3 protein. The sample holds around 500,000 distinct CDR3 sequences; about 10% are singletons and the top ten take 9.5% to 15%. The specimen was PBMCs from blood, collected around seven weeks after vaccination. All receptors come from a middle-aged man who received an inactivated influenza vaccine.

In its sample, this clonotype was seen many times. This chain joins TRBV9 and TRBJ2-5; 8 bases map to TRBD2. Trimming removed 4 bases from V and 5 bases from J; junction bases left unmatched: 13. Looked up from germline, CDR1 is SGDLS and CDR2 is YYNGEE. CDR3 length: 16 residues. The CDR3 DNA sequence: TGTGCCAGCAGCTCAAGTAGCGGGATGGCTCCGGAGACCCAGTACTTC. Residues: CASSSSSGMAPETQYF.

The table lists this clonotype with many counts. The rearrangement uses TRBV14 and TRBJ2-7; D is possibly TRBD1 or TRBD2 (5 bases each). The germline V gene has CDR1 SGHDN and CDR2 FVKESK. The CDR3 sequence is 16 residues long. V lost 3 bases and J lost 0, with 15 bases in between. CDR3 residues: CASSHHSGPDSYEQYF. The CDR3 coding sequence is TGTGCCAGCAGCCACCACTCGGGACCAGACTCCTACGAGCAGTACTTC.

Only a few counts were recorded for this clonotype. The V gene is TRBV7-2, the J gene TRBJ2-5; D gene uncertain. CDR1 and CDR2 from the germline V gene are SGHTA and FQGNSA. The ends were cut back, 5 bases at V and 4 bases at J, with 8 bases in the middle. The CDR3 consists of 12 residues. In DNA form, the CDR3 reads TGTGCCAGCAGCCTTACAGCAGAGACCCAGTACTTC. Residues: CASSLTAETQYF. The variable domain in full, completed from reference TRBV7-2 and TRBJ2-5, reads GAGVSQSPSNKVTEKGKDVELRCDPISGHTALYWYRQSLGQGLEFLIYFQGNSAPDKSGLPSDRFSAERTGGSVSTLTIQRTQQEDSAVYLCASSLTAETQYFGPGTRLLVL.

The genes are TRBV7-8 and TRBJ1-2, with D maybe TRBD1 (5 bases). Looked up from germline, CDR1 is SGHVS and CDR2 is FQNEAQ. Trimming removed 4 bases at V and 4 bases at J, with 19 bases between. The CDR3 has 16 residues. In nucleotides, the CDR3 is TGTGCCAGCAGCTCCGAGGTCAGGGAGATGTCCTATGGCTACACCTTC. This sequence encodes CASSSEVREMSYGYTF.

This clonotype showed up many times. This rearrangement joins TRBV5-1 to TRBJ2-7, with D possibly TRBD1 on 5 matching bases. Germline CDR1 is SGHRS and CDR2 is YFSETQ. Trimming removed 2 bases at V and 1 base at J, with 13 bases between. This CDR3 contains 15 residues. Here the CDR3 reads CASSFIDSASYEQYF. The CDR3 nucleotides read TGCGCCAGCAGCTTTATAGACAGCGCTTCCTACGAGCAGTACTTC.

The V call is TRBV11-2, the J call TRBJ2-5, with D perhaps TRBD2 (5 bases). V was clipped by 5 bases and J by 4 bases, with 11 bases between them. The CDR3 extends over 13 amino acids. CDR1 SGHAT and CDR2 FQNNGV come from the germline V gene. In DNA form, the CDR3 reads TGTGCCAGCAGCGCACCGGAGGTAGAGACCCAGTACTTC. This encodes CASSAPEVETQYF.

This clonotype was observed many times. Here the CDR3 DNA reads TGTGCCTGGAGTGTACCCGGCAGGGTTAATGGCTACACCTTC. Translation: CAWSVPGRVNGYTF. V and J are TRBV30 and TRBJ1-2; maybe TRBD1 (5 bases). The germline V and J ends were trimmed by 0 bases and 6 bases, with 14 bases remaining between them. The CDR3 runs to 14 residues. Germline values: CDR1 GTSNPN, CDR2 SVGIG (reference sequence).

This clonotype was found many times. This chain connects TRBV5-1 to TRBJ2-7; the D is unclear. Germline V gene sequence: CDR1 SGHRS, CDR2 YFSETQ. Trimming removed 0 bases at V and 0 bases at J, with 7 bases between. The CDR3 has 14 amino acids. The CDR3 here is CASSLGEDSYEQYF. CDR3 DNA sequence: TGCGCCAGCAGCTTGGGGGAAGACTCCTACGAGCAGTACTTC.

This clonotype was seen repeatedly, ten times or more. J is TRBJ1-5 and V is TRBV20-1, with 10 bases aligning to TRBD1. V dropped 4 bases and J dropped 5; count of bases not matched to a gene: 8. The length of the CDR3 is 15 residues. In germline, CDR1 is DFQATT, CDR2 SNEGSKA (reference sequence). CDR3 sequence reads: CSATTTGQGYQPQHF. The DNA for the CDR3 is TGCAGTGCTACAACCACGGGACAGGGGTATCAGCCCCAGCATTTT.

The chain uses TRBV20-1 and TRBJ2-6; the D is unclear. The CDR3 loop spans 17 amino acids. Trimming took off 0 bases at V and 0 bases at J, with 12 bases between the two ends. Germline V gene data show CDR1 as DFQATT and CDR2 as SNEGSKA (reference sequence). The CDR3 nucleotides are TGCAGTGCTAGAGATCCCTCAGTCGGCTCTGGGGCCAACGTCCTGACTTTC. Translated, it gives CSARDPSVGSGANVLTF.

This clonotype was counted only a few times. The chain has TRBV12-3 or TRBV12-4 and TRBJ2-3; D is possibly TRBD1 (6 bases). The V gene lost 6 bases and the J gene lost 0 bases, with 16 bases spanning the gap. The CDR3 covers 16 residues. CDR3 amino acids: CASRPQGIRSTDTQYF. Written as DNA, the CDR3 is TGTGCCAGCAGGCCCCAGGGGATAAGGAGCACAGATACGCAGTATTTT.

This chain joins TRBV7-8 and TRBJ2-7; D remains ambiguous. The ends were cut back, 5 bases at V and 5 bases at J, with 19 bases in the middle. Germline V gene data show CDR1 as SGHVS and CDR2 as FQNEAQ. The CDR3 runs to 15 residues. The CDR3 DNA reads as TGTGCCAGCAGCCTTTCGCTTCGGCATTCGAACGAGCAGTACTTC. Protein: CASSLSLRHSNEQYF.

This clonotype was seen ten or more times. J is TRBJ2-7 and V is TRBV20-1, with a weak D call TRBD2 (6 bases). CDR1 is DFQATT, CDR2 SNEGSKA, per germline (reference sequence). V lost 2 bases and J lost 6, with 14 bases in between. The CDR3 extends over 13 amino acids. In DNA, the CDR3 is TGCAGTGCTAGACGGGACTCTCCCCTCGAGCAGTACTTC. Protein product: CSARRDSPLEQYF.

This clonotype was seen a handful of times. V usage is TRBV5-6 and J usage is TRBJ2-1; TRBD2 matches at 10 bases. Trimming took 1 base from V and 3 from J; bases not matched to a gene: 4. The CDR3 length is 16 residues. CDR1 SGHDT and CDR2 YYEEEE come from the germline V gene. CDR3 region: CASSLPGLAVYNEQFF. The DNA for the CDR3 is TGTGCCAGCAGCTTGCCCGGACTAGCGGTCTACAATGAGCAGTTCTTC.

This clonotype was counted only a few times. CDR3 sequence reads: CASSLEGGTGSGEQYF. The CDR3, as DNA: TGCGCCAGCAGCTTGGAGGGCGGGACGGGTTCTGGGGAGCAGTACTTC. The chain carries TRBV5-1 and TRBJ2-7, with a tentative D call TRBD2 (6 bases). Trimming removed 0 bases at V and 7 bases at J, with 20 bases between. The germline V gene encodes CDR1 SGHRS and CDR2 YFSETQ. The CDR3 extends over 16 amino acids.

This clonotype came up a few times. This chain joins TRBV6-1 and TRBJ1-5; D remains ambiguous. V dropped 2 bases and J dropped 8 bases, with 7 bases sitting between them. The CDR3 spans 12 residues. Germline CDR1 reads MNHNS; CDR2 reads SASEGT. The CDR3: CASSEFSEPQHF. CDR3 coding DNA: TGTGCCAGCAGTGAATTCTCGGAGCCCCAGCATTTT.

This clonotype turned up a few times. The DNA for the CDR3 is TGCAGCGTTGTAGGAGCGGGGAGCTCCTACGAGCAGTACTTC. Protein sequence: CSVVGAGSSYEQYF. The J gene is TRBJ2-7, the V gene TRBV29-1; 7 bases match TRBD2. Germline CDR1 and CDR2: SQVTM and ANQGSEA. The CDR3 extends over 14 amino acids. The V and J ends lost 4 bases and 0 bases, in that order; junction bases with no gene match: 6.

This sequence joins TRBV4-1 and TRBJ2-3, with 7 bases that match TRBD2. The CDR3 contains 16 residues. Germline-derived CDR1 and CDR2 are MGHRA and YSYEKL. The trim removed 0 bases at V and 5 bases at J, leaving 8 bases unmatched. CDR3 region: CASSQDLVRGLDTQYF. In nucleotides, the CDR3 is TGCGCCAGCAGCCAAGATCTTGTGCGGGGGTTAGATACGCAGTATTTT.

This clonotype was picked up one time. Possible read error: a much larger clone is one base away. The rearrangement uses TRBV6-5 and TRBJ1-2; D gene ambiguous. The CDR3 sequence is 14 residues long. Trimming stripped 2 bases from V and 8 bases from J, with 15 bases between. Per germline, CDR1 MNHEY and CDR2 SVGAGI. The CDR3 here is CASSYMGKGDGYTF. In nucleotides, the CDR3 is TGTGCCAGCAGTTACATGGGAAAGGGCGACGGCTACACCTTC.

This clonotype was detected a few times. The chain couples TRBV10-3 to TRBJ2-1; D is perhaps TRBD1 (6 bases). Per the germline V gene, CDR1 is ENHRY and CDR2 is SYGVKD. The CDR3 spans 13 residues. Trimming left V 6 bases short and J 6 bases short, with 12 bases between. CDR3: CAISQGQFNEQFF. In nucleotides, the CDR3 is TGTGCCATCAGCCAAGGACAGTTCAATGAGCAGTTCTTC.

The genes are TRBV4-2 and TRBJ2-1; 9 nucleotides line up with TRBD2. The CDR3 loop spans 19 amino acids. Germline CDR1 is LGHNA and CDR2 is YNFKEQ. V lost 4 bases and J lost 0; bases outside the gene matches: 13. CDR3 sequence reads: CASSRARAGGPSSYNEQFF. DNA of the CDR3: TGTGCCAGCAGCCGGGCCCGAGCGGGAGGCCCAAGCTCCTACAATGAGCAGTTCTTC.

This chain links TRBV12-3 or TRBV12-4 with TRBJ2-5; 11 nucleotides align to TRBD2. Trimming at V came to 5 bases and at J to 7 bases, leaving 9 bases not matched to a gene. The CDR3 sequence is 15 residues long. The CDR3 protein is CASSGLAGGRGTQYF. In nucleotides, the CDR3 is TGTGCCAGCAGTGGACTAGCGGGTGGTAGAGGGACCCAGTACTTC.

V usage is TRBV12-3 or TRBV12-4 and J usage is TRBJ1-3; no definite D call. This CDR3 comprises 13 residues. Between the trimmed V and J ends, which lost 6 bases and 0 bases, there was a span of 6 bases. The CDR3 region is CASRAISGNTIYF. Written as DNA, the CDR3 is TGTGCCAGCAGGGCGATCTCTGGAAACACCATATATTTT.

This clonotype was detected a few times. The chain joins TRBV4-2 to TRBJ2-7; D may be TRBD1 (6 bases). The CDR3 contains 15 residues. Trimming cost V 0 bases and J 2 bases, with 11 bases left between them. CDR1 and CDR2 (germline): LGHNA, YNFKEQ. The CDR3 DNA is TGTGCCAGCAGCCAAGAAACAGGGCTCCCCTACGAGCAGTACTTC. Translating gives CASSQETGLPYEQYF.

This clonotype was seen a few times. The V call is TRBV4-3, the J call TRBJ2-7, with D perhaps matching TRBD1 (5 bases). Germline assignment: CDR1 LGHNA and CDR2 YSLEER. CDR3 size: 15 residues. Trimming took off 0 bases at V and 7 bases at J, with 16 bases between the two ends. CDR3 sequence (DNA): TGCGCCAGCAGCCAAGATTGGGGCACCCTGGGGGAGCAGTACTTC. Translation: CASSQDWGTLGEQYF.

This clonotype was observed a handful of times. The rearrangement links TRBV7-9 to TRBJ2-5; unclear D gene. Germline lookup yields CDR1 SEHNR and CDR2 FQNEAQ (reference sequence). Trimming removed 8 bases at V and 1 base at J, with 20 bases between. CDR3 length equals 16 residues. The CDR3 loop is CASDQVGQQTQETQYF. The CDR3 region has the DNA TGTGCCAGCGACCAAGTCGGGCAGCAGACCCAAGAGACCCAGTACTTC.

This clonotype was seen a handful of times. The chain combines TRBV20-1 with TRBJ2-1, with a weak D call TRBD2 (6 bases). This CDR3 is built from 14 residues. V gave up 6 bases and J gave up 0 bases, with 12 bases separating them. The germline V gene encodes CDR1 DFQATT and CDR2 SNEGSKA (reference sequence). CDR3 coding DNA: TGCAGTGCCGTCGGGGGTAGCTCCTACAATGAGCAGTTCTTC. This codes for CSAVGGSSYNEQFF.

J is TRBJ2-1 and V is TRBV4-3, with 8 bases aligning to TRBD2. This CDR3 spans 15 amino acids. Germline loops: CDR1 LGHNA, CDR2 YSLEER. J lost 4 bases, V lost 1 base, and 3 bases had no gene match. The DNA for the CDR3 is TGCGCCAGCAGCCAAGTGCGGGGGGCTTACAATGAGCAGTTCTTC. Translating it yields CASSQVRGAYNEQFF.

In this sample, this clonotype turned up a few times. CDR3 loop: CASSTRPRGQSTDTQYF. CDR3 nucleotides: TGTGCCAGCAGCACCCGTCCGCGGGGACAAAGTACAGATACGCAGTATTTT. The chain couples TRBV14 to TRBJ2-3, with D perhaps TRBD1 or TRBD2 (6 bases each). The CDR3 is 17 residues long. Germline assignment: CDR1 SGHDN and CDR2 FVKESK. V was cut by 5 bases and J by 3 bases, with 21 bases left in between.

The chain combines TRBV18 with TRBJ1-5; 7 bases are a match to TRBD1. The germline V gene encodes CDR1 KGHSH and CDR2 LQKENI. This CDR3 has 16 amino acids. The V segment lost 6 bases and the J segment 5 bases; nucleotides outside the gene matches: 13. CDR3 in DNA: TGTGCCAGCTCCCCTTCTACCATACAGGGGCATCAGCCCCAGCATTTT. Its protein is CASSPSTIQGHQPQHF.